The 17 T cell receptor beta chains below come from one sample, sequenced in a study of blood T cell repertoires in COVID-19. TCRdb's table, derived via immunoSEQ multiplex PCR, lists solely in-frame clones and lacks some. The sample carries under 300,000 clones, 80% to 90% recorded once. The sample consisted of PBMCs or T cells enriched from blood (not recorded which). These receptor sequences come from a woman aged 40 to 49 who had been exposed to COVID-19.

This chain connects TRBV6-5 to TRBJ1-1, with D hard to call. This CDR3 has 13 residues. In germline, CDR1 is MNHEY, CDR2 SVGAGI. The ends were cut back, 7 bases at V and 5 bases at J, with 14 bases in the middle. The CDR3 region is CASIAGLQTEAFF. The CDR3 nucleotides read TGTGCCAGCATCGCGGGCCTTCAGACTGAAGCTTTCTTT.

This chain joins TRBV29-1 and TRBJ1-2; 7 bases are shared with TRBD1. Germline CDR1 reads SQVTM; CDR2 reads ANQGSEA. CDR3 length equals 13 residues. V gave up 6 bases and J gave up 4 bases; unmatched junction bases: 8. This chain's CDR3 is CSVATGTVYGYTF. Written as DNA, the CDR3 is TGCAGCGTCGCAACCGGGACAGTCTATGGCTACACCTTC.

The chain has TRBV4-3 and TRBJ2-7; TRBD1 might be the D (6 bases). The CDR3 contains 19 residues. Trimming cost V 0 bases and J 5 bases, with 26 bases left between them. Germline-derived CDR1 and CDR2 are LGHNA and YSLEER. Here the CDR3 DNA reads TGCGCCAGCAGCCAAGATTTACAGACCCTCTATCCCAAGGGGGACGAGCAGTACGTC. Translated: CASSQDLQTLYPKGDEQYV.

This clone showed up just once. The rearrangement joins TRBV6-1 to TRBJ1-1, with 9 bases identical to TRBD1. The CDR3 is 16 amino acids. Per germline, CDR1 MNHNS and CDR2 SASEGT. V gave up 3 bases and J gave up 1 base; unmatched junction bases: 6. The CDR3 nucleotides read TGTGCCAGCAGTGAGTCCGGGACAGGGTGGAACACTGAAGCTTTCTTT. Protein: CASSESGTGWNTEAFF.

The chain joins TRBV5-4 to TRBJ2-1; D call uncertain. The V gene lost 4 bases and the J gene lost 13 bases, with 12 bases spanning the gap. Germline CDR1 SGHNT, CDR2 YYREEE (reference sequence). This CDR3 region has 11 residues. The CDR3 sequence: CASSRAVEQFF. CDR3 DNA: TGTGCCAGCAGCCGCGCGGTGGAACAGTTCTTC.

This chain links TRBV25-1 with TRBJ1-3, with TRBD1 matching 7 bases. The germline gives CDR1 MGHDK, CDR2 SYGVNS. There are 16 residues in the CDR3. V trimming: 3 bases; J trimming: 1 base; junction bases outside the gene matches: 6. The CDR3 here is CASSDPAGGSGNTIYF. In DNA, the CDR3 is TGTGCCAGCAGTGACCCCGCAGGGGGGTCTGGAAACACCATATATTTT.

The gene calls are TRBV6-1 and TRBJ1-6; D possibly corresponds to TRBD1 (5 bases). Trimming took off 0 bases at V and 10 bases at J, with 13 bases between the two ends. Germline V lookup: CDR1 MNHNS, CDR2 SASEGT. CDR3 size: 15 residues. CDR3 sequence reads: CASSEAEGIGSPLHF. The CDR3 DNA follows: TGTGCCAGCAGTGAAGCGGAGGGGATAGGGTCACCCCTCCACTTT.

The chain has TRBV18 and TRBJ2-3; D is uncertain. CDR3 length: 12 residues. The V gene's germline CDR1 is KGHSH and CDR2 LQKENI. Trimming took 3 bases from V and 4 from J, leaving 5 bases between them. CDR3 region: CASSPHPDTQYF. In DNA form, the CDR3 reads TGTGCCAGCTCACCCCATCCAGATACGCAGTATTTT.

This rearrangement joins TRBV5-6 to TRBJ2-6; D may be TRBD2 (6 bases). Germline V gene lookup returns CDR1 SGHDT and CDR2 YYEEEE. This CDR3 region has 15 residues. Trimming left V 3 bases short and J 0 bases short, with 7 bases between. The CDR3 here is CASSSGASGANVLTF. The CDR3 DNA reads as TGTGCCAGCAGCTCGGGAGCCTCTGGGGCCAACGTCCTGACTTTC.

This chain connects TRBV4-2 to TRBJ1-4, with TRBD1 identical over 7 bases. The J segment lost 13 bases and the V segment lost 4 bases, leaving 12 bases of the junction unmatched. This CDR3 region has 14 residues. In germline, CDR1 is LGHNA, CDR2 YNFKEQ. CDR3 in amino acids: CASSPLPGQRGLFF. The CDR3 coding sequence is TGTGCCAGCAGCCCTCTTCCGGGACAGCGTGGACTGTTTTTT.

Written as DNA, the CDR3 is TGTGCCATCAGTAGGGACTCCGGGGGCACTGAAGCTTTCTTT. Translated: CAISRDSGGTEAFF. This chain uses TRBV10-3 with TRBJ1-1; the D gene is possibly TRBD1 (5 bases). Germline loops: CDR1 ENHRY, CDR2 SYGVKD. Trimming took 5 bases from V and 4 from J, leaving 14 bases between them. This CDR3 region has 14 residues.

This chain connects TRBV7-2 to TRBJ1-5; the D gene is possibly TRBD1 (5 bases). This CDR3 comprises 14 residues. Per the germline V gene, CDR1 is SGHTA and CDR2 is FQGNSA. The V and J ends lost 8 bases and 2 bases respectively, with 13 bases between them. The CDR3 here is CASSLGGGNQPQHF. The CDR3 coding sequence is TGTGCCAGCTCCTTGGGGGGTGGCAATCAGCCCCAGCATTTT.

Worth noting for this clone: The CDR3 does not end in the conserved phenylalanine or tryptophan, so this is likely a read error. Because the CDR3's place on the DNA is in doubt, the DNA is left out and the CDR3 is given as listed by TCRdb. The J gene is TRBJ1-1, the V gene TRBV10-3; the tabulated D call, TRBD1, remains unverified against the DNA. Germline CDR1 is ENHRY and CDR2 is SYGVKD. Ends included, the CDR3 has 13 residues. CDR3 residues: CAISGTGGSLLDV.

In its sample, this clone was seen a few times. The chain links TRBV14 to TRBJ1-1; D possibly corresponds to TRBD1 (5 bases). Deletions cut 2 bases from V and 3 bases from J, with 13 bases between. CDR3 length equals 15 residues. The V gene's germline CDR1 is SGHDN and CDR2 FVKESK. The CDR3 nucleotides are TGTGCCAGCAGCCAACATAGGGGAATGTACACTGAAGCTTTCTTT. Protein product: CASSQHRGMYTEAFF.

A few counts support this clone. The rearrangement uses TRBV30 and TRBJ1-5; D is uncertain. Germline V gives CDR1 GTSNPN, CDR2 SVGIG (reference sequence). Trimming shortened V by 2 bases and J by 4 bases, and 9 bases separated the two germline ends. The CDR3 consists of 13 residues. CDR3 sequence reads: CAWSPQENQPQHF. CDR3 bases: TGTGCCTGGAGTCCCCAGGAAAATCAGCCCCAGCATTTT.

The rearrangement links TRBV19 to TRBJ2-1, with D perhaps TRBD2 (5 bases). Trimming removed 0 bases from V and 6 bases from J, with 9 bases in between. Germline-derived CDR1 and CDR2 are LNHDA and SQIVND (reference sequence). The CDR3 has 14 residues. The CDR3 DNA follows: TGTGCCAGTAGTATAGATAGAACTAGCAATGAGCAGTTCTTC. This encodes CASSIDRTSNEQFF.

The chain combines TRBV7-8 with TRBJ2-5, with a possible D match to TRBD1 (5 bases). CDR1 and CDR2 from the germline V gene are SGHVS and FQNEAQ. This CDR3 contains 14 residues. V lost 2 bases, J lost 5 bases, and 12 bases lay in between. In DNA, the CDR3 is TGTGCCAGCAGCTTAAGCAGGGCGGACGAGACCCAGTACTTC. Protein sequence: CASSLSRADETQYF. The full variable domain, its missing parts supplied by reference TRBV7-8 and TRBJ2-5, is GAGVSQSPRYKVAKRGQDVALRCDPISGHVSLFWYQQALGQGPEFLTYFQNEAQLDKSGLPSDRFFAERPEGSVSTLKIQRTQQEDSAVYLCASSLSRADETQYFGPGTRLLVL.